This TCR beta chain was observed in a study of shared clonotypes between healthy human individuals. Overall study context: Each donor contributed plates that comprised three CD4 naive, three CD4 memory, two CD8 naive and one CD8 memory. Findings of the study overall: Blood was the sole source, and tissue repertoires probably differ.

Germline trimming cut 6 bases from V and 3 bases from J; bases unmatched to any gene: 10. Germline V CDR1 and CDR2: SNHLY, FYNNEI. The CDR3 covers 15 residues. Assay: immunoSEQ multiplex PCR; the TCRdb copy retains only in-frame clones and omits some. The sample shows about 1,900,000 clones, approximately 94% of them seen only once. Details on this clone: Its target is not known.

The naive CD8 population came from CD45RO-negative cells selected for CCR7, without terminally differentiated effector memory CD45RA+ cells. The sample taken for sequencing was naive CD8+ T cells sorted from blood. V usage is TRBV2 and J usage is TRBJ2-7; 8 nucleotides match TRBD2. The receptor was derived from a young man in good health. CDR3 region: CASREGLGSGYEQYF. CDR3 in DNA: TGTGCCAGCAGAGAGGGACTAGGATCGGGCTACGAGCAGTACTTC.